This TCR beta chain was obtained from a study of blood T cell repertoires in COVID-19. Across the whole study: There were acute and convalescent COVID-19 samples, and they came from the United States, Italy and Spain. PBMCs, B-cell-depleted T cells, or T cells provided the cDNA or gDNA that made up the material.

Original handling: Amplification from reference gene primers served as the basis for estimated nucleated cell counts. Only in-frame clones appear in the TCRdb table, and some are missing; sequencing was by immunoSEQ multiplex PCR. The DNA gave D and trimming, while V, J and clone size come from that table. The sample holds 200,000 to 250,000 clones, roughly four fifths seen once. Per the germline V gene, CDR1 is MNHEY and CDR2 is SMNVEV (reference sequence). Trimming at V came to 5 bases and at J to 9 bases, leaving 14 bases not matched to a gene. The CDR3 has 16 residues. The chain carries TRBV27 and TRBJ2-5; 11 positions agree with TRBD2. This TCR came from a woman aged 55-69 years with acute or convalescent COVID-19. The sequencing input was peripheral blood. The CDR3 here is CASSPIAGGVRLSQYF. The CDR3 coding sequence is TGTGCCAGCAGTCCAATAGCGGGGGGGGTAAGGTTGTCCCAGTACTTC.